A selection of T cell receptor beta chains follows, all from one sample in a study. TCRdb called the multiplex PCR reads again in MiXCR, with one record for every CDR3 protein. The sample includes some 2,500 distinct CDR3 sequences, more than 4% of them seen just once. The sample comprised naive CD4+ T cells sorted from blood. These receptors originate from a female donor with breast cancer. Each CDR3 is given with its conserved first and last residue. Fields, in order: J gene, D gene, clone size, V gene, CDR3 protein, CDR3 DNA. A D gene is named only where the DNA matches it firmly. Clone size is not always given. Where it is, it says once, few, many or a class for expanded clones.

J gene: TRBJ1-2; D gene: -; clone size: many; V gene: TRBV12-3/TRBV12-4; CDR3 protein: CASSLFQGASGYTF; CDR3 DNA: TGTGCCAGCAGTTTATTCCAGGGAGCATCGGGCTACACCTTC
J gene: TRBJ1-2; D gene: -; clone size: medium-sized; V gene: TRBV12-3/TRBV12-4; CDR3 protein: CASSYGVSYGYTF; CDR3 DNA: TGTGCCAGCAGCTACGGGGTTAGCTATGGCTACACCTTC
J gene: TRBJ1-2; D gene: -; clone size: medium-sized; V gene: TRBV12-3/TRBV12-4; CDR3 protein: CASSLAQGRGYTF; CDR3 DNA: TGTGCCAGCAGTTTAGCGCAGGGAAGAGGCTACACCTTC
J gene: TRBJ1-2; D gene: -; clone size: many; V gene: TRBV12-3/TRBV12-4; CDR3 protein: CASSPRARNGYTF; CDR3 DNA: TGTGCCAGCAGTCCCCGTGCGAGGAATGGCTACACCTTC
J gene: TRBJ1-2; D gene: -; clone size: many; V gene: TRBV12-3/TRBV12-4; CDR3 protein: CASSFVPSNYGYTF; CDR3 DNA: TGTGCCAGCAGTTTTGTTCCTTCTAACTATGGCTACACCTTC
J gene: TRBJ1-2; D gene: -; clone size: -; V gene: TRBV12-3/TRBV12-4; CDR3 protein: CASSPQRERYTF; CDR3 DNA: TGTGCCAGCAGTCCGCAGCGGGAGCGCTACACCTTC
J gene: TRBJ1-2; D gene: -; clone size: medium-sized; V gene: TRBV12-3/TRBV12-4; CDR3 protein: CASSPGLQPYGYTF; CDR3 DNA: TGTGCCAGCAGTCCCGGACTGCAACCCTATGGCTACACCTTC
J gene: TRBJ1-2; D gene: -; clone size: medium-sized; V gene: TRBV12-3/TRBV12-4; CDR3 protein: CASGDGARSRSQDGYTF; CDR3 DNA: TGTGCCAGCGGGGACGGGGCACGCTCCCGATCGCAAGATGGCTACACCTTC
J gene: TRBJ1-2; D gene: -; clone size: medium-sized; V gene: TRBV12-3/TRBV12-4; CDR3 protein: CASSLVGSGYTF; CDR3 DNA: TGTGCCAGCAGTTTAGTGGGGAGCGGCTACACCTTC
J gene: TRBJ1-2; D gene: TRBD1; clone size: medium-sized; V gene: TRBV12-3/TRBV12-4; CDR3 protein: CASRGQGNYGYTF; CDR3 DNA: TGTGCCAGCAGGGGACAGGGTAACTATGGCTACACCTTC
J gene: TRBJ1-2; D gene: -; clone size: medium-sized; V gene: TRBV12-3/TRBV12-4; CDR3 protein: CASSFEGYYGYTF; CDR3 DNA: TGTGCCAGCAGTTTCGAAGGGTACTATGGCTACACCTTC
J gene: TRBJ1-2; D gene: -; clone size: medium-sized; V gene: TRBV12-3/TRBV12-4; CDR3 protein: CASSLRQEDNYGYTF; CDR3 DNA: TGTGCCAGCAGTTTACGACAAGAAGATAACTATGGCTACACCTTC
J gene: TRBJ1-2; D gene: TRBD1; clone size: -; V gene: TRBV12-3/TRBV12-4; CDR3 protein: CASSIWTGPVGYTF; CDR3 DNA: TGTGCCAGCAGTATATGGACAGGCCCGGTTGGCTACACCTTC
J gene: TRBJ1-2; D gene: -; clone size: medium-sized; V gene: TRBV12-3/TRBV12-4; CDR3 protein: CASRTGTSNYGYTF; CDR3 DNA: TGTGCCAGCAGAACCGGGACATCTAACTATGGCTACACCTTC
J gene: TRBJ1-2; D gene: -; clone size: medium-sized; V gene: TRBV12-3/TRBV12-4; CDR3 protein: CASSSLDRYGYTF; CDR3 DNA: TGTGCCAGCAGTTCTCTAGACAGATATGGCTACACCTTC